A selection of T cell receptor beta chains follows, all from one sample in a study of tumour-infiltrating T cells in Burkitt lymphoma. Using immunoSEQ multiplex PCR, the repertoire was profiled, and TCRdb retains in-frame clones only, with some absent. This sample has about 1,300 clones; around an eighth occur once, and the top ten carry about 17%. Sequencing was carried out using tumor tissue. These receptors all come from a human donor with Burkitt lymphoma. Both conserved end residues are part of each CDR3. D genes are given only for firm matches. Only some rows state a clone size, as once, few, many or a class for expanded clones.

CDR3nt,CDR3aa,d_gene,abundance,j_gene,v_gene
TGTGCCACCAGCAGAACTAGCGGGAATTACAATGAGCAGTTCTTC,CATSRTSGNYNEQFF,TRBD2,few,TRBJ2-1,TRBV15
TGCGCCAGCAGCTTGGGGGCTAGCGGTTACAATGAGCAGTTCTTC,CASSLGASGYNEQFF,TRBD2,few,TRBJ2-1,TRBV5-1
TGCAGCGCTCGGCGACTAGCGGGGGGCCTATCGAACACCGGGGAGCTGTTTTTT,CSARRLAGGLSNTGELFF,TRBD2,-,TRBJ2-2,TRBV29-1
TGTGCCAGCAGTTTTGAACAAGTTCGCTCTGGAAACACCATATATTTT,CASSFEQVRSGNTIYF,-,-,TRBJ1-3,TRBV2
TGCGCCAGCAGCACTACAGGGGGGGAAAACATTCAGTACTTC,CASSTTGGENIQYF,-,few,TRBJ2-4,TRBV5-1
TGTGCCAGCTCGTCAACAGGGGGGCCTTACAATGAGCAGTTCTTC,CASSSTGGPYNEQFF,TRBD1,few,TRBJ2-1,TRBV18
TGTGCCAGCAGCCAAGAGGCTCTGGGACTCTCTGGAAACACCATATATTTT,CASSQEALGLSGNTIYF,-,few,TRBJ1-3,TRBV4-2
TGTGCCAGCAGTTACGACCGTAAATATAATTCACCCCTCCACTTT,CASSYDRKYNSPLHF,-,few,TRBJ1-6,TRBV6-5
TGTGCCAGCAGCCAATTACCCGCGAGCGGTTGGCTCACAGATACGCAGTATTTT,CASSQLPASGWLTDTQYF,-,hyperexpanded,TRBJ2-3,TRBV7-8
TGTGCCTGGAGTGGGGCGCGAGGCTTCACCTACAATGAGCAGTTCTTC,CAWSGARGFTYNEQFF,-,-,TRBJ2-1,TRBV30
TGCGCCAGCAGCTTGACCCCCACAGATACGCAGTATTTT,CASSLTPTDTQYF,-,few,TRBJ2-3,TRBV5-1
TGTGCCAGCAGCCAAGAAGGGTCGGGGACCCAGTACTTC,CASSQEGSGTQYF,-,few,TRBJ2-5,TRBV4-2
TGTGCCAGCAGTGGGGCAGGGGGCGCAAATGAAAAACTGTTTTTT,CASSGAGGANEKLFF,TRBD1,few,TRBJ1-4,TRBV2
TGTGCCAGCACCGCCGGACTAGGGATGGAGCTGTTTTTT,CASTAGLGMELFF,TRBD2,-,TRBJ2-2,TRBV6-5
TGTGCCAGCAGCCAAGATCGGACCGGGGAGCTGTTTTTT,CASSQDRTGELFF,-,-,TRBJ2-2,TRBV14
TGTGCCAGCAGTGATCCCGGACAGGGGCGGGGTGAAAAACTGTTTTTT,CASSDPGQGRGEKLFF,TRBD1,few,TRBJ1-4,TRBV6-1